The rows below give T cell receptor beta chains drawn from one sample of a study of blood T cell repertoires in COVID-19. Only in-frame clones appear in the TCRdb table, and some are missing; sequencing was by immunoSEQ multiplex PCR. The sample carries 250,000 to 300,000 clones, about nine tenths recorded once. Specimen: PBMCs or T cells enriched from blood (not recorded which). These receptors were collected from a human donor in a cohort exposed to, infected with or recovered from COVID-19 (not recorded which). The donor label of this sample is uncertain. Both conserved end residues are part of each CDR3. D genes are given only for firm matches. Where a row states a size, it is once, few, many or the class of an expanded clone; other rows omit it.

D: -
V: TRBV6-5
size: -
J: TRBJ2-7
CDR3: CASSYSAFYREQYF
DNA: TGTGCCAGCAGTTACTCGGCTTTCTACAGGGAGCAGTACTTC

D: -
V: TRBV18
size: -
J: TRBJ1-1
CDR3: CASSPPGGEGTEAFF
DNA: TGTGCCAGCTCACCTCCCGGAGGGGAGGGCACTGAAGCTTTCTTT

D: -
V: TRBV19
size: -
J: TRBJ2-4
CDR3: CAVQGKAKNIQYF
DNA: TGTGCCGTCCAGGGGAAGGCCAAAAACATTCAGTACTTC

D: -
V: TRBV5-4
size: many
J: TRBJ2-3
CDR3: CASSAALGDTQYF
DNA: TGTGCCAGCAGCGCGGCCCTCGGAGATACGCAGTATTTT

D: -
V: TRBV7-2
size: -
J: TRBJ2-3
CDR3: CASSLPRAGGWADTQYF
DNA: TGTGCCAGCAGCTTACCCCGTGCGGGTGGGTGGGCAGATACGCAGTATTTT

D: -
V: TRBV6-6
size: many
J: TRBJ1-6
CDR3: CASSTRSTDSPLHF
DNA: TGTGCCAGCAGTACGCGGTCCACTGATTCACCCCTCCACTTT

D: TRBD2
V: TRBV7-2
size: -
J: TRBJ2-7
CDR3: CASSLNGGRSYEQYF
DNA: TGTGCCAGCAGCTTAAACGGGGGGAGATCCTACGAGCAGTACTTC

D: -
V: TRBV7-3
size: -
J: TRBJ2-2
CDR3: CASSLQENTGELFF
DNA: TGTGCCAGCAGCTTACAGGAGAACACCGGGGAGCTGTTTTTT

D: -
V: TRBV21-1
size: -
J: TRBJ1-1
CDR3: CASIGANTEAFF
DNA: TGTGCCAGCATAGGGGCGAACACTGAAGCTTTCTTT

D: -
V: TRBV10-3
size: once
J: TRBJ1-1
CDR3: CAIRTQVMNTEAFF
DNA: TGTGCCATCAGAACACAGGTAATGAACACTGAAGCTTTCTTT

D: -
V: TRBV3-1/TRBV3-2
size: once
J: TRBJ1-1
CDR3: CASSQALNTEAFF
DNA: TGTGCCAGCAGCCAAGCATTGAACACTGAAGCTTTCTTT

D: TRBD2
V: TRBV7-3
size: -
J: TRBJ2-4
CDR3: CASSRGDKNIQYF
DNA: TGTGCCAGCAGCCGGGGGGACAAAAACATTCAGTACTTC

D: -
V: TRBV19
size: once
J: TRBJ1-4
CDR3: CASSIVHSNEKLFF
DNA: TGTGCCAGTAGTATAGTTCACTCAAATGAAAAACTGTTTTTT

D: -
V: TRBV7-8
size: -
J: TRBJ2-7
CDR3: CASSLEWAGATDEQYF
DNA: TGTGCCAGCAGCTTAGAATGGGCGGGGGCGACGGACGAGCAGTACTTC

D: -
V: TRBV2
size: -
J: TRBJ1-3
CDR3: CASSEQGISGNTIYF
DNA: TGTGCCAGCAGTGAACAGGGGATCTCTGGAAACACCATATATTTT

D: TRBD1
V: TRBV19
size: -
J: TRBJ1-5
CDR3: CASTGQGALNSNQPQHF
DNA: TGTGCCAGTACGGGACAGGGGGCTCTAAATAGCAATCAGCCCCAGCATTTT

D: -
V: TRBV7-9
size: -
J: TRBJ2-5
CDR3: CASSARTDEETQYF
DNA: TGTGCCAGCAGCGCAAGGACAGACGAAGAGACCCAGTACTTC

D: -
V: TRBV2
size: -
J: TRBJ2-1
CDR3: CASSGAGGGPYNEQFF
DNA: TGTGCCAGCAGTGGGGCTGGGGGGGGCCCCTACAATGAGCAGTTCTTC